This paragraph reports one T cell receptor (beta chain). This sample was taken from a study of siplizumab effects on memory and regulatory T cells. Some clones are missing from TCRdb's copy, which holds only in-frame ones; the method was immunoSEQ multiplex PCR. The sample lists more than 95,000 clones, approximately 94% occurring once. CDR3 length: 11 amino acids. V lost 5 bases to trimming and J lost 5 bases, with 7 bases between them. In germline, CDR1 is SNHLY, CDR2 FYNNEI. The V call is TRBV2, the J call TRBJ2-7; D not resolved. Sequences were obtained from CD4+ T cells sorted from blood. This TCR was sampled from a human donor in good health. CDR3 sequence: CASSSFHEQYF. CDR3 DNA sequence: TGTGCCAGCAGTTCTTTTCACGAGCAGTACTTC.